The 27 T cell receptor beta chains in this list originate from one sample, sequenced in a study of human T cells and chemical hapten exposure (dated by TCRdb to 2020 to 2022). Unfractionated whole blood was collected in Tempus Blood RNA tubes, and total RNA was extracted from that blood. During library preparation, unique molecular identifiers were attached to individual cDNA molecules so that TCRs could be counted in a quantitative, reproducible way. Clones were called with MiXCR by TCRdb after fastp trimmed the public reads at Q25, and only in-frame beta chains were retained. Each entry merges the rows of one CDR3 protein and shows their most common DNA and genes. This sample lists fewer than 150,000 distinct CDR3 sequences; more than 8.5% were detected once. The ten most abundant clones make up roughly 1.5% of the sample. Sequenced input: whole blood. These receptors were collected from a human donor in good health. Some clones in this sample may be carry-over from other donors' samples. Donor details come from another sample of the same person, matched by shared clones.

This clonotype was found a few times. For the CDR3, the DNA is TGTGCCAGCAGTTTTTCACGGAGGGACAGGGGACTAAGCTCCTACAATGAGCAGTTCTTC. This gives the protein CASSFSRRDRGLSSYNEQFF. The chain links TRBV27 to TRBJ2-1; 10 bases fit TRBD1. V was clipped by 3 bases and J by 0 bases; unmatched bases: 14. CDR1 is MNHEY and CDR2 is SMNVEV in the germline V gene (reference sequence). CDR3 length equals 20 residues.

The chain employs TRBV6-5 and TRBJ2-7, with 9 bases that match TRBD1. Trimming cost V 4 bases and J 3 bases; bases outside gene matches: 7. This CDR3 contains 15 residues. The germline CDR1 and CDR2 sequences are MNHEY and SVGAGI. This CDR3 reads CASSWGQGRNYEQYF. The DNA of the CDR3 is TGTGCCAGCAGTTGGGGACAGGGACGCAACTACGAGCAGTACTTC.

This clonotype was detected many times. J is TRBJ2-3 and V is TRBV9, with TRBD2 identical over 8 bases. Trimming at V came to 4 bases and at J to 2 bases, leaving 6 bases not matched to a gene. The CDR3 extends over 15 amino acids. Germline CDR1 and CDR2: SGDLS and YYNGEE. CDR3 protein: CASSFSGGATDTQYF. The CDR3 nucleotides are TGTGCCAGCAGCTTCAGCGGGGGTGCCACAGATACGCAGTATTTT.

A word on this clonotype: A read error may account for a junction end that differs from germline. The chain couples TRBV4-3 to TRBJ2-2; 9 bases agree with TRBD2. The CDR3 covers 18 residues. Germline-derived CDR1 and CDR2 are LGHNA and YSLEER. The CDR3 protein is CASSQDGAGGPEAGELFF. The DNA for the CDR3 is TGCGCCAGCAGCCAGGACGGGGCGGGGGGGCCGGAGGCCGGGGAGCTGTTTTTC.

The genes are TRBV4-1 and TRBJ2-2; a weak D match, TRBD1 (5 bases). Trimming took off 0 bases at V and 6 bases at J, with 8 bases between the two ends. CDR3 size: 14 residues. CDR1 MGHRA and CDR2 YSYEKL come from the germline V gene. The CDR3 region is CASSQEDKSGELFF. The CDR3, as DNA: TGCGCCAGCAGCCAAGAGGACAAGTCCGGGGAGCTGTTTTTT.

Many counts were recorded for this clonotype. The chain is built from TRBV27 and TRBJ1-4; TRBD1 aligns across 9 bases. With 8 bases clipped from V and 7 bases from J, the junction kept 8 bases outside the gene matches. The CDR3 has 14 amino acids. Germline V CDR1 and CDR2: MNHEY, SMNVEV (reference sequence). Here the CDR3 DNA reads TGTGCCAGCGGGGAGACGGGACAGGGTGAAAAACTGTTTTTT. Amino acid sequence: CASGETGQGEKLFF. Full variable domain (outside the CDR3, taken from reference TRBV27 and TRBJ1-4): EAQVTQNPRYLITVTGKKLTVTCSQNMNHEYMSWYRQDPGLGLRQIYYSMNVEVTDKGDVPEGYKVSRKEKRNFPLILESPSPNQTSLYFCASGETGQGEKLFFGSGTQLSVL.

There are a few counts of this clonotype. J is TRBJ2-7 and V is TRBV7-6; TRBD2 agrees at 10 bases. This CDR3 contains 15 residues. V lost 1 base and J lost 3; bases outside the gene matches: 3. In germline, CDR1 is SGHVS, CDR2 FNYEAQ. CDR3 protein: CASSLGASGSYEQYF. CDR3 nucleotides: TGTGCCAGCAGCTTAGGGGCTAGCGGGAGCTACGAGCAGTACTTC. The whole variable domain, remainder taken from reference TRBV7-6 and TRBJ2-7, is GAGVSQSPRYKVTKRGQDVALRCDPISGHVSLYWYRQALGQGPEFLTYFNYEAQQDKSGLPNDRFSAERPEGSISTLTIQRTEQRDSAMYRCASSLGASGSYEQYFGPGTRLTVT.

J is TRBJ2-3 and V is TRBV20-1; no firm D call. The CDR3 contains 16 residues. Deletions cut 0 bases from V and 5 bases from J, with 18 bases between. The germline CDR1 and CDR2 sequences are DFQATT and SNEGSKA (reference sequence). CDR3 protein: CSARDLPTPILDTQYF. CDR3 nucleotide sequence: TGCAGTGCTAGAGATCTCCCGACACCAATACTAGATACGCAGTATTTT.

The chain links TRBV7-2 to TRBJ2-1; 8 bases match TRBD2. CDR3 size: 15 residues. Germline V lookup: CDR1 SGHTA, CDR2 FQGNSA. The junction had 11 bases not matched to a gene; V was cut back by 5 bases and J by 8 bases. In DNA, the CDR3 is TGTGCCAGCAGCGTTGCCGGGGGGGCTATATATGAGCAGTTCTTC. Amino acids: CASSVAGGAIYEQFF.

This clonotype has only a few counts. V usage is TRBV10-3 and J usage is TRBJ2-5, with D unclear. Trimming left V 6 bases short and J 2 bases short, with 10 bases between. The CDR3 is made up of 13 amino acids. Germline CDR1 reads ENHRY; CDR2 reads SYGVKD. The CDR3 DNA sequence: TGTGCCATCAGGGCTGACTCACAAGAGACCCAGTACTTC. Translated: CAIRADSQETQYF.

This clonotype was recorded a few times. V gene TRBV7-7 combines with J gene TRBJ2-5; possible D gene TRBD2, 5 bases. The germline V gene has CDR1 SSHAT and CDR2 FNYEAQ (reference sequence). The CDR3 is 14 residues long. Trimming left V 1 base short and J 9 bases short, with 15 bases between. The CDR3 region has the DNA TGTGCCAGCAGCTTAGGGGAGCAAGGGTTCCCCCAGTACTTC. The encoded protein is CASSLGEQGFPQYF.

This chain joins TRBV6-5 and TRBJ2-7; TRBD1 aligns across 8 bases. Germline V gives CDR1 MNHEY, CDR2 SVGAGI. This CDR3 is built from 15 residues. The J segment lost 10 bases and the V segment lost 2 bases, leaving 13 bases of the junction unmatched. CDR3 coding DNA: TGTGCCAGCAGTTACGACCCGGGACAGGAACTACCCCAGTACTTC. As protein: CASSYDPGQELPQYF.

This clonotype was detected many times. The rearrangement uses TRBV10-3 and TRBJ2-1, with D perhaps TRBD1 (6 bases). This CDR3 has 13 amino acids. The V and J ends lost 11 bases and 7 bases respectively, with 18 bases between them. Germline CDR1 and CDR2: ENHRY and SYGVKD. The CDR3 protein is CAARTGTPNEQFF. The CDR3 DNA reads TGTGCCGCCCGGACCGGGACACCTAATGAGCAGTTCTTC.

This rearrangement joins TRBV6-2 or TRBV6-3 to TRBJ2-3; TRBD1 agrees at 10 bases. The ends lost 6 bases at V and 3 bases at J; junction bases unmatched: 18. The CDR3 extends over 19 amino acids. Germline lookup yields CDR1 MNHEY and CDR2 SVGEGT. The CDR3 loop is CASSTGTGVPLGITDTQYF. Written as DNA, the CDR3 is TGTGCCAGCAGCACCGGGACAGGGGTACCCCTGGGCATTACAGATACGCAGTATTTT.

This clonotype was observed a few times. The chain carries TRBV29-1 and TRBJ2-3; D uncertain. CDR3 length equals 11 residues. The germline V gene encodes CDR1 SQVTM and CDR2 ANQGSEA. Trimming stripped 7 bases from V and 5 bases from J, with 10 bases between. CDR3: CSERIGDTQYF. The CDR3 nucleotides read TGCAGCGAGAGGATCGGAGATACGCAGTATTTT.

This clonotype was picked up many times. The chain has TRBV6-5 and TRBJ1-2; D is unresolved. Germline lookup yields CDR1 MNHEY and CDR2 SVGAGI. Trimming stripped 4 bases from V and 6 bases from J, with 21 bases between. The CDR3 is 16 amino acids. CDR3 in amino acids: CASSSTPDARPNGYTF. For the CDR3, the DNA is TGTGCCAGCAGTTCCACTCCGGACGCCCGTCCCAATGGCTACACCTTC.

This clonotype was observed at least ten times. The J gene is TRBJ1-5, the V gene TRBV10-3, with TRBD1 identical over 11 bases. With V trimmed by 7 bases and J by 6 bases, 5 bases remained unmatched. Germline loops: CDR1 ENHRY, CDR2 SYGVKD. The CDR3 loop spans 14 amino acids. The DNA of the CDR3 is TGTGCCATCAAGGGGACAGGGGGAGGTCAGCCCCAGCATTTT. Translation gives CAIKGTGGGQPQHF.

This clonotype was counted a few times. The rearrangement uses TRBV28 and TRBJ2-5; 7 bases match TRBD1. This CDR3 has 14 amino acids. Trimming cost V 2 bases and J 3 bases; bases outside gene matches: 3. Germline-derived CDR1 and CDR2 are MDHEN and SYDVKM. The CDR3 sequence: CASSLRGLEETQYF. CDR3 bases: TGTGCCAGCAGTTTAAGGGGGCTCGAAGAGACCCAGTACTTC.

This rearrangement joins TRBV5-4 to TRBJ1-2; D remains ambiguous. Germline assignment: CDR1 SGHNT and CDR2 YYREEE (reference sequence). CDR3 length: 13 residues. The germline V and J ends were trimmed by 2 bases and 2 bases, with 7 bases remaining between them. This CDR3 reads CASSFTLNYGYTF. CDR3 sequence (DNA): TGTGCCAGCAGCTTCACACTAAACTATGGCTACACCTTC.

The gene calls are TRBV6-2 or TRBV6-3 and TRBJ2-1; TRBD1 aligns across 8 bases. In germline, CDR1 is MNHEY, CDR2 SVGEGT. This CDR3 has 16 residues. V lost 7 bases and J lost 6; bases outside the gene matches: 14. Here the CDR3 reads CASTSPDRARANEQFF. CDR3 DNA sequence: TGTGCCAGCACGTCCCCGGACAGGGCACGGGCCAATGAGCAGTTCTTC.

This clonotype appeared many times. J is TRBJ2-1 and V is TRBV29-1; 8 nucleotides agree with TRBD1. Germline V gene lookup returns CDR1 SQVTM and CDR2 ANQGSEA. Germline trimming cut 4 bases from V and 5 bases from J; bases unmatched to any gene: 16. CDR3 length: 17 amino acids. CDR3 DNA sequence: TGCAGCGTTGGGGCCCCATTCCCAGGGGGACAGGACAATGAGCAGTTCTTC. Translated: CSVGAPFPGGQDNEQFF.

Ten or more counts support this clonotype. The V call is TRBV3-1, the J call TRBJ2-7; TRBD1 matches at 9 bases. The germline V gene encodes CDR1 LGHDT and CDR2 YNNKEL (reference sequence). The ends lost 5 bases at V and 5 bases at J; junction bases unmatched: 10. This CDR3 has 15 amino acids. The CDR3 DNA follows: TGTGCCAGCAGCTTCCGGGACAGGGTGACTGACGAGCAGTACTTC. Its translation is CASSFRDRVTDEQYF.

This clonotype has just a few counts. The chain uses TRBV12-3 or TRBV12-4 and TRBJ2-1; the D is unclear. This CDR3 is 13 amino acids long. Trimming removed 6 bases from V and 6 bases from J, with 12 bases in between. CDR3 nucleotide sequence: TGTGCCAGCAGCCTAACACTGGGCAATGAGCAGTTCTTC. Residues: CASSLTLGNEQFF.

CDR3 amino acids: CASSGGRPNNEQFF. In DNA form, the CDR3 reads TGCGCCAGCAGTGGCGGGAGGCCAAACAATGAGCAGTTCTTC. The V gene is TRBV10-1, the J gene TRBJ2-1; 8 bases line up with TRBD2. In germline, CDR1 is WNHNN, CDR2 SYGVQD (reference sequence). The CDR3 contains 14 residues. The trim removed 4 bases at V and 5 bases at J, leaving 4 bases unmatched.

The J gene is TRBJ2-7, the V gene TRBV6-5, with TRBD2 matching over 14 bases. The V gene end was trimmed by 2 bases and the J gene end by 3 bases; junction bases not matched to a gene: 3. Germline-derived CDR1 and CDR2 are MNHEY and SVGAGI. The CDR3 has 16 amino acids. This chain's CDR3 is CASSYGGTSGSYEQYF. CDR3 in DNA: TGTGCCAGCAGTTACGGGGGGACTAGCGGGAGCTACGAGCAGTACTTC.

The rearrangement joins TRBV27 to TRBJ2-2; D possibly corresponds to TRBD1 (6 bases). CDR1 is MNHEY, CDR2 SMNVEV, per germline (reference sequence). V dropped 6 bases and J dropped 4 bases, with 15 bases sitting between them. CDR3 length: 15 residues. The CDR3 loop reads CASRLQGLGTGELFF. The CDR3 DNA sequence: TGTGCCAGCAGGTTGCAGGGGCTAGGCACCGGGGAGCTGTTTTTT.

This clonotype was counted only a few times. The chain carries TRBV30 and TRBJ2-7, with a tentative D call TRBD1 (6 bases). This CDR3 has 14 residues. V lost 2 bases and J lost 0, with 11 bases in between. CDR1 and CDR2 from the germline V gene are GTSNPN and SVGIG (reference sequence). The DNA of the CDR3 is TGTGCCTGGAGTCTTACAGGGACCTCCTACGAGCAGTACTTC. Its translation: CAWSLTGTSYEQYF.